The following is a T cell receptor (beta chain) sequence with its context. The method was immunoSEQ multiplex PCR; TCRdb's version includes in-frame clones alone and lacks a portion of them. The sample yields 120,000 or so clones, more than 80% seen once. This sample was included in a study of blood T cell repertoires in COVID-19. Germline lookup yields CDR1 LNHNV and CDR2 YYDKDF (reference sequence). The CDR3 spans 15 residues. Trimming removed 3 bases at V and 9 bases at J, with 18 bases between. The clonotype originates from a man aged 65-85 years with active or convalescent COVID-19. Sequenced material: peripheral blood. The V gene is TRBV15, the J gene TRBJ2-1; the D gene is possibly TRBD1 (6 bases). The DNA for the CDR3 is TGTGCCACCAGCAGGATAACAGGGATTGGGACTGAGCAGTTCTTC. Protein product: CATSRITGIGTEQFF.